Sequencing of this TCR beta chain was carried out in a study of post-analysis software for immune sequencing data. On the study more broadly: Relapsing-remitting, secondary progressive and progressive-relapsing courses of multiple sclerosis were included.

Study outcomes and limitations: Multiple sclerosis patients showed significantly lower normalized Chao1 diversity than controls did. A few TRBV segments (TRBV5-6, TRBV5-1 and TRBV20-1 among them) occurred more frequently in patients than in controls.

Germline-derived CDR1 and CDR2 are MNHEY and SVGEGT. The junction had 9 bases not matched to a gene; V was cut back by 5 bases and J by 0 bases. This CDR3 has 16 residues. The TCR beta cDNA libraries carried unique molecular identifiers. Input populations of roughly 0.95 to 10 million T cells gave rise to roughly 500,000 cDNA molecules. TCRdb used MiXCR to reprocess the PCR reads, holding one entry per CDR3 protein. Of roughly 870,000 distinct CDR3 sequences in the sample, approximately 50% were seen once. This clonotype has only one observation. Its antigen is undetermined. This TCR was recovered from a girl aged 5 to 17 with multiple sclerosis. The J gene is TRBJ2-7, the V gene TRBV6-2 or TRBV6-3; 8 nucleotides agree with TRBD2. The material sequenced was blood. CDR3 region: CASSHAGTRVSYEQYF. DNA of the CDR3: TGTGCCAGCAGTCACGCCGGGACTAGGGTCTCCTACGAGCAGTACTTC.